This entry describes one TCR beta chain. These data originate in a study of blood T cell repertoires in COVID-19. Whole-study context: Samples representing acute and convalescent COVID-19 were sourced from the United States, Italy and Spain. PBMCs, B-cell-depleted T cells, or T cells were the source of the cDNA or gDNA that made up the material.

Per the germline V gene, CDR1 is SGHRS and CDR2 is YFSETQ. Trimming left V 4 bases short and J 1 base short, with 12 bases between. The CDR3 totals 15 residues. Authors' methods: Counts of nucleated cells, estimated from reference gene primer amplification, were obtained. The assay was immunoSEQ multiplex PCR, and TCRdb's table has in-frame clones only and misses some. D and trimming come from the DNA, and the V and J calls and clone size come from that table. The sample lists over 15,000 clones, about nine tenths seen once, with around 17% in the top ten. Material for sequencing was peripheral blood. The clonotype was recovered from a human donor with active COVID-19. The donor label of this sample is uncertain. V gene TRBV5-1 combines with J gene TRBJ2-1; D may be TRBD1 (5 bases). For the CDR3, the DNA is TGCGCCAGCAGCCTTGATGGGGCGTCCTACAATGAGCAGTTCTTC. This codes for CASSLDGASYNEQFF.